This record looks at one T cell receptor (beta chain) sequence and its context. The entry originates in a study of T cells expressing NK-cell markers. The wider study: According to the study, TCR beta repertoires originated from sorted CD3+CD56+NKG2C+, CD3+CD56+NKG2C- and CD3+CD56-NKG2C+ T cells.

The CDR3 loop spans 13 amino acids. CDR1 SQVTM and CDR2 ANQGSEA come from the germline V gene. With the 5' RACE reads reprocessed, TCRdb shows one record per CDR3 protein and no DNA. This sample's table has a few hundred thousand distinct CDR3 sequences. V and J are TRBV29-1 and TRBJ2-7; there is no DNA to check the TCRdb D call of TRBD2. The specimen was blood T cells: a sorted CD56 or NKG2C T cell subset, CD4+ or CD8+ T cells, or bulk PBMC T cells (not recorded which). The clonotype originates from a man aged 18-30 years in good health. The CDR3 is CSVGGTPNYEQYF.